A single T cell receptor beta chain is shown here with its context. Its antigen is not identified. The same CDR3 can be traced to other DNA sequences in this sample. How the authors handled the data: Without quality scores, immunoSEQ junctional reads could not be filtered like full-length reads. The method was immunoSEQ multiplex PCR; TCRdb's version includes in-frame clones alone and lacks a portion of them. The V and J calls and clone size are taken from that table; D and trimming were inferred from the DNA. The sample holds about 2.3 million clones; around 92% are singletons and the top ten take more than 0.35%. This sample was taken from a study of shared clonotypes between healthy human individuals. General study findings and limits: A generally larger estimated richness was seen in naive subsets than in memory subsets.

The V and J ends lost 2 bases and 0 bases respectively, with 2 bases between them. The CDR3 is 12 residues long. Germline V CDR1 and CDR2: SGHNT, YYREEE (reference sequence). Partitioning of CD4+ cells yielded a CD45RA+ naive subset and a CD45RA-negative memory subset. The sequence came from a man aged 18 to 29 in good health. Some clones in this sample may be carry-over from other donors' samples. The specimen sequenced was naive CD4+ T cells from PBMCs. Subset here: CD45RA+ positively selected. V and J are TRBV5-4 and TRBJ1-1; no reliable D call. CDR3 amino acids: CASSLVNTEAFF. The CDR3 DNA is TGTGCCAGCAGCTTAGTGAACACTGAAGCTTTCTTT.